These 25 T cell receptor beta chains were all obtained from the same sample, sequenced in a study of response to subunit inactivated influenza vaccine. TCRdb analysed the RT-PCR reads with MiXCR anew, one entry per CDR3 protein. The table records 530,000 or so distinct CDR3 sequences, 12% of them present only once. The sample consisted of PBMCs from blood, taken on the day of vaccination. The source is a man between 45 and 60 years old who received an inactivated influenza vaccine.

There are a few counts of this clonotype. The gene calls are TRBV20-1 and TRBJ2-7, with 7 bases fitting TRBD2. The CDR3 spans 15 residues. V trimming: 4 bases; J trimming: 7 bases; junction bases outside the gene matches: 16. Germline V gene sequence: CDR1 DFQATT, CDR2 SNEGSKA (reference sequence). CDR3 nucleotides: TGCAGTGCTACCAGACTAGCTGAGGGGTCGGGGGAGCAGTACTTC. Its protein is CSATRLAEGSGEQYF.

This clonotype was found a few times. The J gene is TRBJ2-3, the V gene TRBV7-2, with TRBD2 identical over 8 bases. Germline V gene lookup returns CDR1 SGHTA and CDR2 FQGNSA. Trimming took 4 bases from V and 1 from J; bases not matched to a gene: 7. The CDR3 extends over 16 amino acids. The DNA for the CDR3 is TGTGCCAGCAGCTCCTATATTAGCGGGGGCACAGATACGCAGTATTTT. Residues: CASSSYISGGTDTQYF.

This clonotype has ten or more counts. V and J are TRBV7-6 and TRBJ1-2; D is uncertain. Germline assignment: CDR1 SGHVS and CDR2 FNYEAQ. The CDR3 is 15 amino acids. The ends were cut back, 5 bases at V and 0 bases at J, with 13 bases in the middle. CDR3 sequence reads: CASSPIDIANYGYTF. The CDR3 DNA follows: TGTGCCAGCAGCCCTATAGACATAGCTAACTATGGCTACACCTTC.

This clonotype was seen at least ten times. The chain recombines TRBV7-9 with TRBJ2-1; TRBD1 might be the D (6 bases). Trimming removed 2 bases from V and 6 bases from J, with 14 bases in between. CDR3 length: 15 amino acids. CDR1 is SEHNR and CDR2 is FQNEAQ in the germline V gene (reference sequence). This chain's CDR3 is CASSLRETGSNEQFF. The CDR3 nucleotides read TGTGCCAGCAGCTTAAGGGAAACAGGGAGCAATGAGCAGTTCTTC.

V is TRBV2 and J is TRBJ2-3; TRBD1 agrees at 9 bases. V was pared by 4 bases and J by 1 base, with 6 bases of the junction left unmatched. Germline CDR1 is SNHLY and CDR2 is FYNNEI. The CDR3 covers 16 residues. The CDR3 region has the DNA TGTGCCAGCAGTGGGGACAGGGACTGGGGCACAGATACGCAGTATTTT. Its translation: CASSGDRDWGTDTQYF. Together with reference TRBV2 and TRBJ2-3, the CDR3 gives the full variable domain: EPEVTQTPSHQVTQMGQEVILRCVPISNHLYFYWYRQILGQKVEFLVSFYNNEISEKSEIFDDQFSVERPDGSNFTLKIRSTKLEDSAMYFCASSGDRDWGTDTQYFGPGTRLTVL.

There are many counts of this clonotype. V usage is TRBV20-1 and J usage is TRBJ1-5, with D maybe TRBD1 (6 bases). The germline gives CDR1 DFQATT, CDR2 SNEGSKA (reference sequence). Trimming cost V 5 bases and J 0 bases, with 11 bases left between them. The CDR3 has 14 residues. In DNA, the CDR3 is TGCAGTGCTCGACAGGCTTATAGCAATCAGCCCCAGCATTTT. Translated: CSARQAYSNQPQHF.

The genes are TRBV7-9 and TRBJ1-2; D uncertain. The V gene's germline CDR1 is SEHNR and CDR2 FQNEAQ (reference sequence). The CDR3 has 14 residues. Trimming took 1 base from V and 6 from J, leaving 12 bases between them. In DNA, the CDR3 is TGTGCCAGCAGCTTAGAAGGGTCTATCGATGGCTACACCTTC. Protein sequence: CASSLEGSIDGYTF. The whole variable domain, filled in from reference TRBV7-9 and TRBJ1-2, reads DTGVSQNPRHKITKRGQNVTFRCDPISEHNRLYWYRQTLGQGPEFLTYFQNEAQLEKSRLLSDRFSAERPKGSFSTLEIQRTEQGDSAMYLCASSLEGSIDGYTFGSGTRLTVV.

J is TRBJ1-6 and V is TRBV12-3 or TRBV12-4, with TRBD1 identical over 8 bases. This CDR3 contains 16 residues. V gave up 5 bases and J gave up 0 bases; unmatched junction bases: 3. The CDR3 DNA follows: TGTGCCAGCAGTAACAGGGGGAGCTCCTATAATTCACCCCTCCACTTT. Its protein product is CASSNRGSSYNSPLHF.

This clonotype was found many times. DNA for the CDR3: TGTGCCAGCAGTTACCGGACAGGGCGCGGCTACACCTTC. Translating gives CASSYRTGRGYTF. The rearrangement links TRBV6-5 to TRBJ1-2, with 8 positions matching TRBD1. This CDR3 has 13 amino acids. Germline lookup yields CDR1 MNHEY and CDR2 SVGAGI. The J segment lost 8 bases and the V segment lost 2 bases, leaving 4 bases of the junction unmatched.

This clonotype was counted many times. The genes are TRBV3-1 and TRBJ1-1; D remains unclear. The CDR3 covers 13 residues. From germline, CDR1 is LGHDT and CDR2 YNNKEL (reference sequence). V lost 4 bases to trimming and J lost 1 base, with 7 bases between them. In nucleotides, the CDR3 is TGTGCCAGCAGCCGGTCGGAGAACACTGAAGCTTTCTTT. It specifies CASSRSENTEAFF. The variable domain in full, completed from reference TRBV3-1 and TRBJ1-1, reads DTAVSQTPKYLVTQMGNDKSIKCEQNLGHDTMYWYKQDSKKFLKIMFSYNNKELIINETVPNRFSPKSPDKAHLNLHINSLELGDSAVYFCASSRSENTEAFFGQGTRLTVV.

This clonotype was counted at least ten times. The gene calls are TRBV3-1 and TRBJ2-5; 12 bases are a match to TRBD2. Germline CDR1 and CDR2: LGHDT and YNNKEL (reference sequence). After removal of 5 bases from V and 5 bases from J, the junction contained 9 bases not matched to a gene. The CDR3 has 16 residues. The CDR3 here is CASSSTDGTSGETQYF. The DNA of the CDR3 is TGTGCCAGCAGCTCAACTGACGGGACTAGCGGGGAGACCCAGTACTTC.

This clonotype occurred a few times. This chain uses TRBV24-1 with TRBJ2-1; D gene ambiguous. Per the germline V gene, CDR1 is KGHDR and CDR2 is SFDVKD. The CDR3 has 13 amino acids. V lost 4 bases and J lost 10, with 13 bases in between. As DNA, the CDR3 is TGTGCCACCAGTGACAGTCACGTCCAAGAGCAGTTCTTC. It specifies CATSDSHVQEQFF.

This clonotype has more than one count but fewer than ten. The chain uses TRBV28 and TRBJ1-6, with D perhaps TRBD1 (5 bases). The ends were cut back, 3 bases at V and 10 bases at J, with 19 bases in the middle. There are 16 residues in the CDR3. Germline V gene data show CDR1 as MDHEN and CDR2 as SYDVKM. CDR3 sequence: CASSFSHSGPGSPLHF. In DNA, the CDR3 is TGTGCCAGCAGTTTTAGCCATTCGGGGCCGGGCTCACCCCTCCACTTT.

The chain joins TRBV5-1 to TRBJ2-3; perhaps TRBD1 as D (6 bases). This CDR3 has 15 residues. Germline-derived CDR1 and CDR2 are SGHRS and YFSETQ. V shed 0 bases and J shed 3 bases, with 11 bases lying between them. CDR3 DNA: TGCGCCAGCAGCTTGGACAGGGAGCTAACAGATACGCAGTATTTT. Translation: CASSLDRELTDTQYF.

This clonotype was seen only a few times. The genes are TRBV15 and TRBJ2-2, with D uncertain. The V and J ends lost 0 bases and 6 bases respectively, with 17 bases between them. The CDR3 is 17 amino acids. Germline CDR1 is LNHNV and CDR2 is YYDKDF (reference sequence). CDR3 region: CATSRDLTVTSAGELFF. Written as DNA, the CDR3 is TGTGCCACCAGCAGAGATCTTACTGTCACGAGCGCCGGGGAGCTGTTTTTT.

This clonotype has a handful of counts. CDR3: CASRADRGLAEQYF. CDR3 nucleotides: TGTGCCAGCAGAGCTGACAGGGGTTTGGCCGAGCAGTACTTC. The chain combines TRBV6-1 with TRBJ2-7, with 8 bases that match TRBD1. This CDR3 is 14 amino acids long. The J segment lost 6 bases and the V segment lost 6 bases, leaving 10 bases of the junction unmatched. Germline V gene sequence: CDR1 MNHNS, CDR2 SASEGT.

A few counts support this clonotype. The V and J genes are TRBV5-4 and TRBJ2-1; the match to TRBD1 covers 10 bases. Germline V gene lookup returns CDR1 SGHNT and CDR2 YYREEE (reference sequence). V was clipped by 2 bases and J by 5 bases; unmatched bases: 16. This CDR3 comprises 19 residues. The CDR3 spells CASSFRGGQGGNPNNEQFF. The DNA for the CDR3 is TGTGCCAGCAGCTTTAGGGGCGGACAGGGGGGGAATCCTAACAATGAGCAGTTCTTC.

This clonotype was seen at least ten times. The CDR3 DNA reads TGTGCCAGCAGCTTAAGAGGAGGATCCGGTGGCTACACCTTC. It codes for CASSLRGGSGGYTF. V and J are TRBV11-2 and TRBJ1-2; D not certain. The CDR3 totals 14 residues. Germline-derived CDR1 and CDR2 are SGHAT and FQNNGV. V lost 2 bases, J lost 7 bases, and 14 bases lay in between.

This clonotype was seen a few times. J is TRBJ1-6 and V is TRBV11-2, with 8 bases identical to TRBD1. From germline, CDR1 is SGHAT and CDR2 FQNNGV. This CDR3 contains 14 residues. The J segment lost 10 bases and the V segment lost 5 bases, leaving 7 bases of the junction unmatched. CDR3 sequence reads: CASSTGQAYSPLHF. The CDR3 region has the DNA TGTGCCAGCAGCACGGGACAGGCCTACTCACCCCTCCACTTT.

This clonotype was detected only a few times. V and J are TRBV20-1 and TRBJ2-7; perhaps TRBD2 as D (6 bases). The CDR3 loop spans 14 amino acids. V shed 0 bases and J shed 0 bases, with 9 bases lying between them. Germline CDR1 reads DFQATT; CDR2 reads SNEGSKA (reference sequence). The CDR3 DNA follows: TGCAGTGCTAGAGAGGCGGGGTTCTCCTACGAGCAGTACTTC. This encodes CSAREAGFSYEQYF.

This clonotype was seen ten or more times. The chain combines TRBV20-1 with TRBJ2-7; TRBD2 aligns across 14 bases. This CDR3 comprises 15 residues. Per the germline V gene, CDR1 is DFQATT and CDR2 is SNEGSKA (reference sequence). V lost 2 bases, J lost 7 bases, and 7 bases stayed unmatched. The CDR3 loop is CSARPTSGRAREQYF. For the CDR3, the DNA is TGCAGTGCTAGACCGACTAGCGGGAGGGCCCGAGAGCAGTACTTC.

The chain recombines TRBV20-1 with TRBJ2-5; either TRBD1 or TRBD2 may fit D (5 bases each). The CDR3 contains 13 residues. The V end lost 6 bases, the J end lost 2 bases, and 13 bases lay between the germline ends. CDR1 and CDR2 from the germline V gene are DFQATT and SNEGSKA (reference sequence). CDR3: CSAQGDGQETQYF. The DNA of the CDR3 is TGCAGTGCCCAAGGGGACGGTCAAGAGACCCAGTACTTC.

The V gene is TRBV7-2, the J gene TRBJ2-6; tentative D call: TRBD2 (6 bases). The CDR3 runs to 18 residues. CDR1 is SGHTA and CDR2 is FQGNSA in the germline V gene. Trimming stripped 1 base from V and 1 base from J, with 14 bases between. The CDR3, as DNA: TGTGCCAGCAGCTTAGTGCGGGGCGCGGGGTCTGGGGCCAACGTCCTGACTTTC. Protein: CASSLVRGAGSGANVLTF.

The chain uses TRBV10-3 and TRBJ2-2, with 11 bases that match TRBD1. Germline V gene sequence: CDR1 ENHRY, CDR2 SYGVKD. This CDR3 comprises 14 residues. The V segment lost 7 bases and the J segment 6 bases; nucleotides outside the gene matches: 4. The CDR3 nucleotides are TGTGCCATCACTGGACAGGGGGCGGCCGGGGAGCTGTTTTTT. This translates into CAITGQGAAGELFF.

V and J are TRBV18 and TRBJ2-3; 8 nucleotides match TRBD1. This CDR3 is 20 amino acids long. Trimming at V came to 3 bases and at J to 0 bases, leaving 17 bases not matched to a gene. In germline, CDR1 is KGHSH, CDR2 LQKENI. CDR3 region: CASSPWQGASLTSSTDTQYF. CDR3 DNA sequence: TGTGCCAGCTCACCGTGGCAGGGGGCCTCCCTCACTTCGAGCACAGATACGCAGTATTTT.